A single sample gave rise to the 29 T cell receptor beta chains below, sequenced in a study of T cell responses to AZD1222 COVID-19 vaccine. Sequenced by immunoSEQ multiplex PCR; TCRdb stores in-frame clones only, minus some. There are roughly 150,000 clones in the sample; about nine tenths occur only once, and approximately 1.2% lies in the top ten. The input for sequencing was peripheral blood, taken 28 days after the second AZD1222 dose. The receptor set was obtained from an adult who received the AZD1222 COVID-19 vaccine.

This chain joins TRBV7-9 and TRBJ2-7; 10 bases line up with TRBD2. Germline CDR1 is SEHNR and CDR2 is FQNEAQ (reference sequence). CDR3 length: 15 amino acids. Trimming at V came to 2 bases and at J to 7 bases, leaving 8 bases not matched to a gene. CDR3 nucleotides: TGTGCCAGCAGCTTACTAGCGGGAGAGGTGGAGGAGCAGTACTTC. Its translation is CASSLLAGEVEEQYF. Supplemented by reference TRBV7-9 and TRBJ2-7, the full variable domain reads DTGVSQNPRHKITKRGQNVTFRCDPISEHNRLYWYRQTLGQGPEFLTYFQNEAQLEKSRLLSDRFSAERPKGSFSTLEIQRTEQGDSAMYLCASSLLAGEVEEQYFGPGTRLTVT.

Concerning this clone: An end of the junction differs from the germline gene, which may be a read error. This rearrangement joins TRBV12-3 or TRBV12-4 to TRBJ2-2; D is undetermined. The CDR3 sequence is 12 residues long. The CDR3, as DNA: TGTGCCAGCAGTTTTAACATCGGGGAGCTGTTTTTT. Protein sequence: CASSFNIGELFF.

The CDR3 DNA sequence: TGTGCCAGCAGCCAAAGGACTGGCGATACGCAGTATTTT. It encodes CASSQRTGDTQYF. The chain employs TRBV11-3 and TRBJ2-3; tentative D call: TRBD2 (5 bases). Trimming cost V 5 bases and J 6 bases, with 12 bases left between them. The CDR3 length is 13 residues. Germline-derived CDR1 and CDR2 are SGHNT and YENEEA.

The sample holds a few counts of this clone. The V gene is TRBV25-1, the J gene TRBJ1-6; D ambiguous. Looked up from germline, CDR1 is MGHDK and CDR2 is SYGVNS. V lost 9 bases to trimming and J lost 9 bases, with 15 bases between them. This CDR3 contains 13 residues. The chain's CDR3 is CASPDGLSSPLHF. In DNA form, the CDR3 reads TGTGCCAGTCCTGACGGATTGAGTTCACCCCTCCACTTT.

The V call is TRBV28, the J call TRBJ1-1; 7 positions agree with TRBD1. The J segment lost 0 bases and the V segment lost 4 bases, leaving 5 bases of the junction unmatched. The CDR3 extends over 15 amino acids. The V gene's germline CDR1 is MDHEN and CDR2 SYDVKM. CDR3: CASSSWDSMNTEAFF. The DNA of the CDR3 is TGTGCCAGCAGTTCATGGGACAGTATGAACACTGAAGCTTTCTTT.

This rearrangement joins TRBV7-8 to TRBJ2-1, with 7 bases fitting TRBD2. The CDR3 consists of 15 residues. V lost 1 base, J lost 9 bases, and 9 bases stayed unmatched. CDR1 SGHVS and CDR2 FQNEAQ come from the germline V gene. CDR3 loop: CASSLDLRGRGEQFF. In DNA, the CDR3 is TGTGCCAGCAGCTTAGACTTGCGGGGGAGGGGTGAGCAGTTCTTC.

Concerning this clone itself: This CDR3 is also generated by other DNA sequences in the sample. In nucleotides, the CDR3 is TGTGCCAGCAGCCAAGGGGGGGCAGCAGGATACAATGAGCAGTTCTTC. Encoded protein: CASSQGGAAGYNEQFF. V gene TRBV4-2 combines with J gene TRBJ2-1, with D perhaps TRBD1 or TRBD2 (6 bases each). V was pared by 1 base and J by 4 bases, with 14 bases between. CDR1 and CDR2 (germline): LGHNA, YNFKEQ. The CDR3 is 16 residues long.

V gene TRBV6-5 combines with J gene TRBJ2-7, with 9 bases identical to TRBD2. The V segment lost 6 bases and the J segment 7 bases; nucleotides outside the gene matches: 10. CDR1 is MNHEY and CDR2 is SVGAGI in the germline V gene. The CDR3 spans 14 residues. CDR3 in amino acids: CASRESGRPKEQYF. The CDR3 DNA reads TGTGCCAGCAGGGAGAGCGGGAGGCCCAAAGAGCAGTACTTC.

The rearrangement links TRBV5-6 to TRBJ2-1; D possibly corresponds to TRBD2 (5 bases). Looked up from germline, CDR1 is SGHDT and CDR2 is YYEEEE. The ends were cut back, 0 bases at V and 3 bases at J, with 10 bases in the middle. There are 15 residues in the CDR3. The CDR3 DNA follows: TGTGCCAGCAGCTTGGAGCGGAGAAACTACAATGAGCAGTTCTTC. It codes for CASSLERRNYNEQFF.

J is TRBJ1-1 and V is TRBV2, with 7 bases aligning to TRBD1. CDR3 length: 15 amino acids. The V segment lost 6 bases and the J segment 6 bases; nucleotides outside the gene matches: 13. CDR1 SNHLY and CDR2 FYNNEI come from the germline V gene. The CDR3 loop reads CASRDKTGKFAEAFF. In DNA, the CDR3 is TGTGCCAGCAGGGACAAGACAGGGAAATTCGCTGAAGCTTTCTTT.

This chain uses TRBV21-1 with TRBJ2-7; the D call in the table, TRBD1, was not verified against the DNA. TRBV21-1 is deemed a pseudogene. The CDR3 extends over 11 amino acids. The CDR3 DNA reads TGTGCCAGCAGCTCCATTTACGAGCAGTACTTC. Translated, it gives CASSSIYEQYF.

The genes are TRBV15 and TRBJ1-1; D might be TRBD1 (6 bases). Germline-derived CDR1 and CDR2 are LNHNV and YYDKDF (reference sequence). The CDR3 is made up of 15 amino acids. The V end lost 0 bases, the J end lost 8 bases, and 16 bases lay between the germline ends. The CDR3 spells CATSRDFGGGGEAFF. CDR3 nucleotide sequence: TGTGCCACCAGCAGAGATTTCGGGGGCGGAGGGGAAGCTTTCTTT.

The chain links TRBV5-1 to TRBJ1-4; D call uncertain. CDR3 length: 16 amino acids. The germline V and J ends were trimmed by 4 bases and 0 bases, with 13 bases remaining between them. CDR1 SGHRS and CDR2 YFSETQ come from the germline V gene. The CDR3: CASSRAGGATNEKLFF. The CDR3 DNA follows: TGCGCCAGCAGCCGGGCGGGTGGAGCAACTAATGAAAAACTGTTTTTT.

DNA for the CDR3: TGTGCCAGTCTCCCGTCCACGGGACAGGGGGCCAAAAACATTCAGTACTTC. Its protein product is CASLPSTGQGAKNIQYF. V is TRBV19 and J is TRBJ2-4; 10 bases are shared with TRBD1. V lost 8 bases and J lost 1; bases outside the gene matches: 11. CDR1 and CDR2 from the germline V gene are LNHDA and SQIVND (reference sequence). The CDR3 covers 17 residues.

Comments on this clone: Other nucleotide sequences in the sample specify the same CDR3. The V and J genes are TRBV5-5 and TRBJ2-1; the D gene is possibly TRBD2 (5 bases). The germline gives CDR1 SGHKS, CDR2 YYEKEE (reference sequence). V shed 4 bases and J shed 8 bases, with 13 bases lying between them. The length of the CDR3 is 13 residues. CDR3: CASSLATSYEQFF. The CDR3 DNA reads TGTGCCAGCAGCCTCGCCACTAGTTATGAGCAGTTCTTC.

This clone was seen a handful of times. The CDR3 sequence: CASSSGDRVPGELFF. CDR3 DNA: TGTGCCAGCAGCTCCGGGGACAGGGTTCCCGGGGAGCTGTTTTTT. The rearrangement links TRBV5-4 to TRBJ2-2; 9 bases line up with TRBD1. Unmatched junction bases numbered 6, after V lost 3 bases and J lost 6 bases. This CDR3 contains 15 residues. Germline CDR1 is SGHNT and CDR2 is YYREEE (reference sequence).

The chain joins TRBV5-4 to TRBJ1-4; the D is unclear. The CDR3 is 13 residues long. The V gene lost 7 bases and the J gene lost 7 bases, with 14 bases spanning the gap. From germline, CDR1 is SGHNT and CDR2 YYREEE (reference sequence). CDR3 amino acids: CASARERGEKLFF. CDR3 nucleotides: TGTGCCAGCGCCCGGGAAAGAGGTGAAAAACTGTTTTTT.

This clone has only one observation. V and J are TRBV3-1 (or the pseudogene TRBV3-2) and TRBJ1-3; D not resolved. The CDR3 totals 18 residues. Between the trimmed V and J ends, which lost 0 bases and 0 bases, there was a span of 15 bases. Germline V gives CDR1 LGHDT, CDR2 YNNKEL (reference sequence). The CDR3 sequence: CASSQDSTLRVSGNTIYF. The CDR3 DNA reads TGTGCCAGCAGCCAAGACTCCACGCTCAGAGTCTCTGGAAACACCATATATTTT.

V gene TRBV6-1 combines with J gene TRBJ1-1; D uncertain. The germline CDR1 and CDR2 sequences are MNHNS and SASEGT. This CDR3 has 13 amino acids. V lost 3 bases to trimming and J lost 1 base, with 6 bases between them. DNA of the CDR3: TGTGCCAGCAGTGACACAGAGAACACTGAAGCTTTCTTT. Amino acid sequence: CASSDTENTEAFF.

This clone was detected only once. The chain links TRBV29-1 to TRBJ1-2; 7 nucleotides match TRBD1. J was trimmed by 6 bases and V by 7 bases; bases with no gene match: 5. CDR3 size: 11 residues. Germline V gives CDR1 SQVTM, CDR2 ANQGSEA. The CDR3 region is CSGHTGDGYTF. CDR3 coding DNA: TGCAGCGGACATACAGGGGATGGCTACACCTTC.

This chain links TRBV19 with TRBJ2-2; 7 positions match TRBD1. The CDR3 spans 13 residues. The ends lost 5 bases at V and 7 bases at J; junction bases unmatched: 4. Germline CDR1 and CDR2: LNHDA and SQIVND (reference sequence). The CDR3 here is CASSPRTGGELFF. The CDR3 DNA is TGTGCCAGTAGTCCAAGGACAGGCGGGGAGCTGTTTTTT. The complete variable domain, with remaining parts taken from reference TRBV19 and TRBJ2-2, reads DGGITQSPKYLFRKEGQNVTLSCEQNLNHDAMYWYRQDPGQGLRLIYYSQIVNDFQKGDIAEGYSVSREKKESFPLTVTSAQKNPTAFYLCASSPRTGGELFFGEGSRLTVL.

CDR3 coding DNA: TGTGCCAGCAGTGAGATAAGGAGCTCCTACGAGCAGTACTTC. It specifies CASSEIRSSYEQYF. The gene calls are TRBV6-1 and TRBJ2-7; D gene unclear. CDR1 and CDR2 from the germline V gene are MNHNS and SASEGT. V lost 3 bases and J 0 bases, leaving 9 bases between the germline ends. The CDR3 loop spans 14 amino acids.

This clone was counted a single time. The rearrangement uses TRBV5-5 and TRBJ1-1; no clear D gene. Germline V lookup: CDR1 SGHKS, CDR2 YYEKEE (reference sequence). V was trimmed by 6 bases and J by 9 bases, leaving 18 bases between them. The length of the CDR3 is 13 residues. CDR3 nucleotide sequence: TGTGCCAGCACCTCCGACCTGGAAACTAAAGCTTTCTTT. Its translation: CASTSDLETKAFF.

V gene TRBV11-2 combines with J gene TRBJ1-2, with a possible D match to TRBD1 (6 bases). The CDR3 runs to 14 residues. V lost 5 bases to trimming and J lost 5 bases, with 15 bases between them. The germline gives CDR1 SGHAT, CDR2 FQNNGV. The CDR3 nucleotides are TGTGCCAGCAGCCCCGCGGGACACCGATATGGCTACACCTTC. It is translated as CASSPAGHRYGYTF.

The rearrangement uses TRBV12-3 or TRBV12-4 and TRBJ1-2, with D uncertain. V shed 1 base and J shed 8 bases, with 8 bases lying between them. The length of the CDR3 is 12 residues. This CDR3 is CASSLGLGGYTF. CDR3 nucleotide sequence: TGTGCCAGCAGTTTAGGGTTGGGAGGCTACACCTTC.

The genes are TRBV5-1 and TRBJ2-7; the D call may be TRBD1 or TRBD2 (6 bases each). This CDR3 has 14 residues. Germline values: CDR1 SGHRS, CDR2 YFSETQ. V lost 5 bases, J lost 5 bases, and 17 bases lay in between. The CDR3 bases are TGCGCCAGCAGTTTTGGCGGGACACGAAACGAGCAGTACTTC. Amino acid sequence: CASSFGGTRNEQYF.

This sequence joins TRBV5-1 and TRBJ1-2; unclear D gene. With 0 bases removed from V and 7 bases from J, the gap between germline ends came to 10 bases. CDR3 length: 13 amino acids. Germline CDR1 is SGHRS and CDR2 is YFSETQ. CDR3 DNA sequence: TGCGCCAGCAGCTTGGCCGTCAGCTCTGGCTACACCTTC. It codes for CASSLAVSSGYTF.

In its sample, this clone was seen once. The V and J genes are TRBV5-4 and TRBJ2-1, with D uncertain. Trimming left V 3 bases short and J 6 bases short, with 13 bases between. The CDR3 is 14 amino acids. Germline V lookup: CDR1 SGHNT, CDR2 YYREEE (reference sequence). CDR3 in DNA: TGTGCCAGCAGCTCCCAGGCCCCCCGCAATGAGCAGTTCTTC. Translated, it gives CASSSQAPRNEQFF.

The chain employs TRBV6-5 and TRBJ2-7; 10 nucleotides match TRBD2. The CDR3 contains 15 residues. Trimming took 5 bases from V and 3 from J; bases not matched to a gene: 7. Germline-derived CDR1 and CDR2 are MNHEY and SVGAGI. CDR3 bases: TGTGCCAGCAGTCTTATCCTAGCGGGAGACTACGAGCAGTACTTC. Translated: CASSLILAGDYEQYF.